The rows below give T cell receptor beta chains drawn from one sample of a study of tumor-infiltrating lymphocytes in primary liver carcinoma. TCRdb independently ran MiXCR on the multiplex PCR reads; one entry per CDR3 protein. The repertoire holds fewer than 90,000 distinct CDR3 sequences, with around 70% as singletons. The sequenced sample consisted of liver tumor tissue from sampling region 1. The receptors stem from a middle-aged man with primary liver carcinoma and hepatitis B virus infection. CDR3s include the opening cysteine and the closing phenylalanine or tryptophan. D genes are given only for firm matches. The size of a clone is reported for some rows only, either as once, few or many, or as a class for expanded clones.

J gene: TRBJ1-1
V gene: TRBV10-2
clone size: many
D gene: TRBD1
CDR3 DNA: TGCGCCAGCAGCTATGACAGGGTCACTGAAGCTTTCTTT
CDR3 protein: CASSYDRVTEAFF

J gene: TRBJ2-6
V gene: TRBV5-4
clone size: many
D gene: TRBD1
CDR3 DNA: TGTGCCAGCAGCCTGACAGGGCTTGGGGCCAACGTCCTGACTTTC
CDR3 protein: CASSLTGLGANVLTF

J gene: TRBJ2-1
V gene: TRBV29-1
clone size: NA
D gene: TRBD1
CDR3 DNA: TGCAGTGTTGTTGGACAGGTACCTTTCAACGAGCAGTTCTTC
CDR3 protein: CSVVGQVPFNEQFF

J gene: TRBJ1-2
V gene: TRBV6-5
clone size: many
D gene: TRBD1
CDR3 DNA: TGTGCCAGCAGGAAGGACAGGGACTATGGCTACACCTTC
CDR3 protein: CASRKDRDYGYTF

J gene: TRBJ2-3
V gene: TRBV15
clone size: NA
D gene: NA
CDR3 DNA: TGTGCCACCAGAGCGTCTGTATCGGGCCCAGATACGCAGTATTTT
CDR3 protein: CATRASVSGPDTQYF

J gene: TRBJ2-3
V gene: TRBV5-1
clone size: NA
D gene: NA
CDR3 DNA: TGCGCCAGCAGCTCACCGGACACAGATACGCAGTATTTT
CDR3 protein: CASSSPDTDTQYF

J gene: TRBJ2-1
V gene: TRBV20-1
clone size: few
D gene: TRBD2
CDR3 DNA: TGCAGTGCTTTAGCGGGAGGACGGAATGAGCAGTTCTTC
CDR3 protein: CSALAGGRNEQFF

J gene: TRBJ2-7
V gene: TRBV5-1
clone size: NA
D gene: TRBD2
CDR3 DNA: TGCGCTATCGGCGAGACTAGCGGGGGTGTCTACGAGCAGTACTTC
CDR3 protein: CAIGETSGGVYEQYF

J gene: TRBJ2-7
V gene: TRBV6-5
clone size: NA
D gene: TRBD2
CDR3 DNA: TGTGCTGGCTTCCCCGGGGCGGGACTAACCTACGAGCAGTACTTC
CDR3 protein: CAGFPGAGLTYEQYF

J gene: TRBJ1-1
V gene: TRBV12-3/TRBV12-4
clone size: NA
D gene: NA
CDR3 DNA: TGTGCCATCATCCTCAACACTGAAGCTTTCTTC
CDR3 protein: CAIILNTEAFF

J gene: TRBJ2-7
V gene: TRBV10-3
clone size: NA
D gene: TRBD1
CDR3 DNA: TGTGCCATCAATACCCTTCCCCCGGGACAGGGGTTCGGCGGGCAGTACTTC
CDR3 protein: CAINTLPPGQGFGGQYF

J gene: TRBJ2-2
V gene: TRBV6-5
clone size: medium-sized
D gene: NA
CDR3 DNA: TGTGCCAGCAGTTACTCTCGGGACACCGGGGAGCTGTTTTTT
CDR3 protein: CASSYSRDTGELFF

J gene: TRBJ2-7
V gene: TRBV4-1
clone size: NA
D gene: NA
CDR3 DNA: TGCGCCAGCAGCCGAGATTTAGAGGGGACACTCTCCTACGAGCAGTACTTC
CDR3 protein: CASSRDLEGTLSYEQYF

J gene: TRBJ2-5
V gene: TRBV4-2
clone size: NA
D gene: NA
CDR3 DNA: TGTGCCAGCTGCCAAGATAGACCGCCTCAAGAGACCGAGTACTTC
CDR3 protein: CASCQDRPPQETEYF

J gene: TRBJ1-5
V gene: TRBV7-8
clone size: many
D gene: NA
CDR3 DNA: TGTGCCAGCAGCTTAGGAAGGCTGGACGGGTATAATCAGCCCCAGCATTTT
CDR3 protein: CASSLGRLDGYNQPQHF

J gene: TRBJ1-1
V gene: TRBV5-5
clone size: NA
D gene: NA
CDR3 DNA: TGTACCGGCAGCGGGAGGGACACTGAAGCTTTCTTT
CDR3 protein: CTGSGRDTEAFF

J gene: TRBJ2-2
V gene: TRBV10-1
clone size: many
D gene: NA
CDR3 DNA: TGCGCCAGCCGTACGAACACCGGGGAGCTGTTTTTT
CDR3 protein: CASRTNTGELFF

J gene: TRBJ2-7
V gene: TRBV10-3
clone size: NA
D gene: TRBD1
CDR3 DNA: TGTGCCATAAGTGAGTACGGCAGGGGGCTGAAAGAGCAGTACTTC
CDR3 protein: CAISEYGRGLKEQYF

J gene: TRBJ2-7
V gene: TRBV19
clone size: many
D gene: NA
CDR3 DNA: TGTGCCAGTAGTATAGGAGGCGGAACCTACGAGCAGTACTTC
CDR3 protein: CASSIGGGTYEQYF

J gene: TRBJ1-5
V gene: TRBV6-6
clone size: NA
D gene: NA
CDR3 DNA: TGTGACAGCAGTTACCGATTAGAGTATAGCAATCAGCCCCAGCATTTC
CDR3 protein: CDSSYRLEYSNQPQHF

J gene: TRBJ2-1
V gene: TRBV7-3
clone size: NA
D gene: NA
CDR3 DNA: TGTGCCAGCAGCTCAGGACTATCGGGGAACAATGAGCAGTTCTTC
CDR3 protein: CASSSGLSGNNEQFF

J gene: TRBJ2-5
V gene: TRBV28
clone size: few
D gene: TRBD2
CDR3 DNA: TGTGCCAACAGTACTCGACTAGCGGGGGACCAAGAGACCCAGTACTTC
CDR3 protein: CANSTRLAGDQETQYF

J gene: TRBJ2-3
V gene: TRBV11-2
clone size: NA
D gene: NA
CDR3 DNA: TGTGTCAGCAGCCCGCCGGGGGGCAGGGGTGCAGATACGCAGTATTTT
CDR3 protein: CVSSPPGGRGADTQYF